These 30 T cell receptor beta chains were all obtained from the same sample, sequenced in a study of T cells in women clearing cervical HPV infection. Clones were sequenced by immunoSEQ multiplex PCR, and TCRdb holds only the in-frame ones, with some missing. The table gives around 20,000 clones; the top ten clones make up approximately 15% of it. The sample comprised blood buffy coat. These receptors originate from a woman aged 18-70 years with a cervical HPV16 infection that either progressed to CIN3+ or cleared (not recorded which).

With regard to this clone: The DNA ends 3 residues before the CDR3 does, and the rest of the CDR3 is filled in from the germline J gene. The genes are TRBV5-4 and TRBJ2-5, with 11 bases identical to TRBD2. With V trimmed by 1 base and J by 5 bases, 7 bases remained unmatched. The CDR3 consists of 16 residues. CDR1 SGHNT and CDR2 YYREEE come from the germline V gene (reference sequence). The CDR3 spells CASSLFLAGGGETQYF. CDR3 DNA (partial): TGTGCCAGCAGCTTGTTTCTAGCGGGAGGCGGGGAGACC.

About this clone itself: The read ends 3 residues early relative to the CDR3; the germline J gene fills the gap. This chain connects TRBV7-9 to TRBJ2-4; a weak D match, TRBD1 (7 bases). The CDR3 has 14 amino acids. Germline loops: CDR1 SEHNR, CDR2 FQNEAQ (reference sequence). CDR3 region: CASSSGTAGYGQYF. CDR3 DNA (partial): TGTGCCAGCAGCTCCGGGACAGCGGGCTATGGT.

As concerns this clone: The read gets to within 3 residues of the CDR3 end, and the germline J gene fills in the rest. The chain couples TRBV20-1 to TRBJ2-3; 12 bases fit TRBD2. The CDR3 totals 16 residues. CDR1 and CDR2 (germline): DFQATT, SNEGSKA (reference sequence). Unmatched junction bases numbered 8, after V lost 5 bases and J lost 2 bases. CDR3 sequence: CSALRLAGANTDTQYF. Incomplete CDR3 DNA: TGCAGTGCTCTCCGACTAGCGGGGGCTAACACAGATACG.

With regard to this clone: The read falls 3 residues short of the CDR3 end, and the missing part is taken from the germline J gene. The chain uses TRBV7-2 and TRBJ1-2, with a tentative D call TRBD1 (6 bases). This CDR3 is built from 14 residues. Germline CDR1 and CDR2: SGHTA and FQGNSA. The CDR3 loop is CASSSGTLVNGYTF. Incomplete CDR3 DNA: TGTGCCAGCAGCTCCGGGACACTCGTTAACGGC.

Comments on this clone: With the read ending 3 residues before the CDR3 end, the germline J gene is used to fill in that end. The chain is built from TRBV18 and TRBJ2-4, with TRBD1 matching 8 bases. CDR1 and CDR2 (germline): KGHSH, LQKENI. The CDR3 is 14 residues long. The CDR3 is CASSPGAGGYGQYF. Partial CDR3 DNA: TGTGCCAGCTCACCAGGGGCAGGGGGCTATGGT. Using reference TRBV18 and TRBJ2-4 for the parts outside the CDR3, the full variable domain is NAGVMQNPRHLVRRRGQEARLRCSPMKGHSHVYWYRQLPEEGLKFMVYLQKENIIDESGMPKERFSAEFPKEGPSILRIQQVVRGDSAAYFCASSPGAGGYGQYFGAGTRLSVL.

Details on this clone: The read terminates 3 residues ahead of where the CDR3 ends, so the germline J gene completes it. This chain uses TRBV2 with TRBJ1-3; 7 bases are a match to TRBD1. The V and J ends lost 3 bases and 0 bases, in that order; junction bases with no gene match: 5. Germline CDR1 reads SNHLY; CDR2 reads FYNNEI. The CDR3 spans 16 residues. CDR3 residues: CASSELTGSSGNTIYF. CDR3 DNA (partial): TGTGCCAGCAGTGAGTTGACAGGGAGCTCTGGAAACACC.

As to this clone: The observed sequence ends 3 residues before the CDR3 terminus, with the missing tail filled in from the germline J gene. J is TRBJ2-7 and V is TRBV5-1; TRBD2 aligns across 12 bases. CDR3 length equals 18 residues. The germline V gene encodes CDR1 SGHRS and CDR2 YFSETQ. With 4 bases clipped from V and 0 bases from J, the junction kept 11 bases outside the gene matches. The CDR3 reads CASSPGLAGSFSSYEQYF. CDR3 DNA, as far as it was read: TGCGCCAGCAGCCCTGGACTAGCGGGGTCCTTTAGCTCCTACGAG. Together with reference TRBV5-1 and TRBJ2-7, the CDR3 gives the full variable domain: KAGVTQTPRYLIKTRGQQVTLSCSPISGHRSVSWYQQTPGQGLQFLFEYFSETQRNKGNFPGRFSGRQFSNSRSEMNVSTLELGDSALYLCASSPGLAGSFSSYEQYFGPGTRLTVT.

A word on this clone: The read terminates 3 residues before the CDR3 end, so the remaining end is supplied by the germline J gene. The chain links TRBV4-2 to TRBJ2-7; 10 positions agree with TRBD2. This CDR3 is built from 15 residues. In germline, CDR1 is LGHNA, CDR2 YNFKEQ. V lost 3 bases, J lost 4 bases, and 6 bases stayed unmatched. The sequenced part of the CDR3 DNA is TGTGCCAGCAGCCACGGACTAGCGGATCCTTACGAG. It encodes CASSHGLADPYE. In full, the CDR3 reads CASSHGLADPYEQYF.

Its frequency marks this clone as medium-sized (0.01 to 0.1%). Read sequence stops 3 residues before the CDR3 end, and the germline J gene provides the missing end. The genes are TRBV20-1 and TRBJ2-3, with D maybe TRBD2 (6 bases). V lost 0 bases and J lost 0, with 10 bases in between. The CDR3 extends over 15 amino acids. CDR1 and CDR2 (germline): DFQATT, SNEGSKA (reference sequence). The covered CDR3 bases are TGCAGTGCTAGAGATGTGGGACTCAGCACAGATACG. It yields the protein CSARDVGLSTDT. The whole CDR3 is CSARDVGLSTDTQYF.

Remarks on this clone: From the germline J gene comes the end of the CDR3, since the read stops 3 residues before it. V usage is TRBV20-1 and J usage is TRBJ2-1; 9 nucleotides match TRBD1. With V trimmed by 5 bases and J by 2 bases, 4 bases remained unmatched. The CDR3 sequence is 14 residues long. Germline V gene lookup returns CDR1 DFQATT and CDR2 SNEGSKA (reference sequence). CDR3 bases read: TGCAGTGCTGAGACAGGGGGGGCCTACAATGAG. Amino acid sequence: CSAETGGAYNE. The entire CDR3 protein is CSAETGGAYNEQFF.

Regarding this clone: The missing CDR3 end, 3 residues past where the read stops, is filled in from the germline J gene. The chain recombines TRBV11-3 with TRBJ1-1, with 9 nucleotides matching TRBD1. The CDR3 is 14 amino acids. Per germline, CDR1 SGHNT and CDR2 YENEEA. CDR3 sequence reads: CASSLGDRDGEAFF. Incomplete CDR3 DNA: TGTGCCAGCAGCTTAGGGGACAGGGATGGGGAA.

As regards this clone: The CDR3 end is not reached by the read, which stops 3 residues before it; the germline J gene fills it in. The chain carries TRBV7-2 and TRBJ2-4, with D possibly TRBD1 on 6 matching bases. V shed 3 bases and J shed 1 base, with 10 bases lying between them. The length of the CDR3 is 15 residues. Germline CDR1 SGHTA, CDR2 FQGNSA. Partial CDR3 DNA: TGTGCCAGCAGCTTTGGGGGCTTCGCCAAAAACATT. This gives the protein CASSFGGFAKNI. The CDR3 reads in full as CASSFGGFAKNIQYF.

Turning to this clone: The DNA ends 3 residues before the CDR3 does, and the rest of the CDR3 is filled in from the germline J gene. V is TRBV6-1 and J is TRBJ1-1; unclear D gene. The germline CDR1 and CDR2 sequences are MNHNS and SASEGT. This CDR3 region has 16 residues. V was trimmed by 2 bases and J by 1 base, leaving 14 bases between them. The covered CDR3 bases are TGTGCCAGCAGTGAAATGTCCCTCACGGGGAACACTGAA. Residues: CASSEMSLTGNTE. The full CDR3 is CASSEMSLTGNTEAFF.

By frequency, this clone is large (0.1 to 1%). Read sequence stops 3 residues before the CDR3 end, and the germline J gene provides the missing end. This chain connects TRBV2 to TRBJ2-7, with a possible D match to TRBD1 (6 bases). Trimming cost V 4 bases and J 3 bases, with 19 bases left between them. Germline V gene lookup returns CDR1 SNHLY and CDR2 FYNNEI. This CDR3 has 16 amino acids. The CDR3 loop reads CASSGPRQDYIYEQYF. The covered CDR3 bases are TGTGCCAGCAGTGGGCCCCGACAGGATTACATCTACGAG.

On this clone: The DNA ends 3 residues before the CDR3 does, and the rest of the CDR3 is filled in from the germline J gene. V gene TRBV9 combines with J gene TRBJ2-7; possible D gene TRBD2, 5 bases. Germline V gene sequence: CDR1 SGDLS, CDR2 YYNGEE. The CDR3 is 14 amino acids. Trimming removed 4 bases at V and 2 bases at J, with 13 bases between. The CDR3 loop is CASSLDWSTYEQYF. CDR3 bases read: TGTGCCAGCAGCCTGGACTGGAGCACCTACGAG.

Of note for this clone: The DNA ends 3 residues before the CDR3 does, and the rest of the CDR3 is filled in from the germline J gene. V is TRBV19 and J is TRBJ2-7, with 9 bases fitting TRBD1. CDR1 and CDR2 (germline): LNHDA, SQIVND (reference sequence). The CDR3 totals 15 residues. V trimming: 3 bases; J trimming: 2 bases; junction bases outside the gene matches: 5. This chain's CDR3 is CASSISGTGTYEQYF. Partial CDR3 DNA: TGTGCCAGTAGTATTTCCGGGACAGGGACCTACGAG.

As concerns this clone: Read data end 3 residues before the CDR3 end; the end is taken from the germline J gene. The genes are TRBV5-1 and TRBJ2-3; 10 nucleotides match TRBD2. CDR1 is SGHRS and CDR2 is YFSETQ in the germline V gene. CDR3 length equals 16 residues. With 4 bases clipped from V and 2 bases from J, the junction kept 7 bases outside the gene matches. CDR3 region: CASSAGTSALTDTQYF. CDR3 DNA (partial): TGCGCCAGCAGCGCCGGGACTAGCGCACTCACAGATACG.

Note on this clone: The read ends 3 residues early relative to the CDR3; the germline J gene fills the gap. The gene calls are TRBV7-2 and TRBJ2-3, with a possible D match to TRBD2 (6 bases). Trimming cost V 5 bases and J 3 bases, with 12 bases left between them. Germline V gene sequence: CDR1 SGHTA, CDR2 FQGNSA. This CDR3 has 14 residues. The CDR3 spells CASSPGLMTDTQYF. The covered CDR3 bases are TGTGCCAGCAGCCCCGGACTAATGACAGATACG.

As concerns this clone: A junction boundary mismatches the germline segment, possibly from a read error. Read data end 3 residues before the CDR3 end; the end is taken from the germline J gene. The rearrangement joins TRBV4-2 to TRBJ1-1, with 9 bases fitting TRBD1. This CDR3 is 16 amino acids long. Per germline, CDR1 LGHNA and CDR2 YNFKEQ. The CDR3 protein is CASSQATGGINTEAFF. The sequenced CDR3 bases are TGCGCCAGCAGCCAAGCGACAGGGGGAATAAACACTGAA.

In regard to this clone: The read ends 3 residues before the CDR3 terminus; that terminus is restored from the germline J gene. The genes are TRBV2 and TRBJ1-3, with D uncertain. V was clipped by 7 bases and J by 2 bases, with 3 bases between them. CDR1 is SNHLY, CDR2 FYNNEI, per germline. The CDR3 has 11 amino acids. The sequenced CDR3 bases are TGTGCCAGCACCACTGGAAACACC. Its translation: CASTTGNT. The whole CDR3 protein reads CASTTGNTIYF.

As concerns this clone: The read ends 3 residues early relative to the CDR3; the germline J gene fills the gap. The V call is TRBV6-2 or TRBV6-3, the J call TRBJ2-5; TRBD2 matches at 11 bases. The germline CDR1 and CDR2 sequences are MNHEY and SVGEGT. This CDR3 spans 15 amino acids. With 6 bases clipped from V and 4 bases from J, the junction kept 7 bases outside the gene matches. CDR3 sequence reads: CASSPLAGEVETQYF. The DNA read from the CDR3 is TGTGCCAGCAGCCCACTAGCGGGAGAGGTAGAGACC.

In the case of this clone: The CDR3 extends 3 residues past the end of the read, so its final part is completed from the germline J gene. The chain employs TRBV5-6 and TRBJ1-1, with 10 bases aligning to TRBD1. CDR1 and CDR2 from the germline V gene are SGHDT and YYEEEE. This CDR3 region has 14 residues. V was clipped by 5 bases and J by 2 bases; unmatched bases: 3. This CDR3 is CASRSTGGNTEAFF. CDR3 DNA (partial): TGTGCCAGCAGGTCGACAGGGGGCAACACTGAA.

For this clone: The CDR3 goes on 3 residues after the read ends, and that part is filled in from the germline J gene. This rearrangement joins TRBV18 to TRBJ2-1, with D possibly TRBD2 on 6 matching bases. In germline, CDR1 is KGHSH, CDR2 LQKENI. The CDR3 runs 16 residues. The V end lost 3 bases, the J end lost 7 bases, and 19 bases lay between the germline ends. The sequenced part of the CDR3 DNA is TGTGCCAGCTCACCCGAAACAGCGGGCTCGTTAAATGAG. It specifies CASSPETAGSLNE. The whole CDR3 protein is CASSPETAGSLNEQFF. Based on the CDR3 plus reference TRBV18 and TRBJ2-1, the full variable domain is NAGVMQNPRHLVRRRGQEARLRCSPMKGHSHVYWYRQLPEEGLKFMVYLQKENIIDESGMPKERFSAEFPKEGPSILRIQQVVRGDSAAYFCASSPETAGSLNEQFFGPGTRLTVL.

Concerning this clone: With the read ending 3 residues before the CDR3 end, the germline J gene is used to fill in that end. The chain is built from TRBV7-9 and TRBJ2-3; TRBD1 aligns across 10 bases. The CDR3 consists of 14 residues. V shed 6 bases and J 6 bases; nucleotides not matched to a gene: 6. Germline V CDR1 and CDR2: SEHNR, FQNEAQ (reference sequence). CDR3 DNA, as far as it was read: TGTGCCAGCAGGCCGGGACAGGGGATCGATACG. The encoded protein is CASRPGQGIDT. The entire CDR3 protein is CASRPGQGIDTQYF.

On this clone itself: Coverage ceases 3 residues before the CDR3 finishes, and the germline J gene fills in the end. This sequence joins TRBV6-4 and TRBJ2-3, with TRBD2 as a possible D gene (5 bases). Germline values: CDR1 MRHNA, CDR2 SNTAGT. Trimming left V 6 bases short and J 5 bases short, with 12 bases between. The CDR3 is made up of 13 amino acids. The CDR3 region is CASSKDRGDTQYF. Partial CDR3 DNA: TGTGCCAGCAGCAAGGACCGGGGAGATACG.

Regarding this clone: The read ends 3 residues early relative to the CDR3; the germline J gene fills the gap. The V and J genes are TRBV2 and TRBJ2-7; 7 positions match TRBD1. The CDR3 has 14 amino acids. V trimming: 6 bases; J trimming: 3 bases; junction bases outside the gene matches: 8. Germline lookup yields CDR1 SNHLY and CDR2 FYNNEI. Partial CDR3 DNA: TGTGCCAGCAGCACCGGGACAGCATACTACGAG. Translated: CASSTGTAYYE. The full CDR3 protein is CASSTGTAYYEQYF.

As to this clone: The read halts 3 residues ahead of the CDR3 end, with the missing end drawn from the germline J gene. The rearrangement joins TRBV19 to TRBJ1-2; TRBD1 matches at 9 bases. The germline V gene has CDR1 LNHDA and CDR2 SQIVND (reference sequence). The length of the CDR3 is 16 residues. The V gene end was trimmed by 6 bases and the J gene end by 3 bases; junction bases not matched to a gene: 11. The CDR3 bases that were read are TGTGCCAGTAGCACTCTCCGGACAGGGGCTTACTATGGC. Encoded protein: CASSTLRTGAYYG. The complete CDR3 sequence is CASSTLRTGAYYGYTF.

For this clone: The read ends 3 residues early relative to the CDR3; the germline J gene fills the gap. V usage is TRBV2 and J usage is TRBJ2-1; a possible D gene is TRBD2 (5 bases). CDR3 length: 16 residues. Germline-derived CDR1 and CDR2 are SNHLY and FYNNEI. With 2 bases removed from V and 6 bases from J, the gap between germline ends came to 17 bases. Here the CDR3 reads CASSESGLPPGNEQFF. Incomplete CDR3 DNA: TGTGCCAGCAGTGAATCAGGACTGCCGCCGGGCAATGAG.

Details on this clone: The missing CDR3 end, 3 residues past where the read stops, is filled in from the germline J gene. The chain joins TRBV7-9 to TRBJ1-2; possibly TRBD1 for D (6 bases). The CDR3 has 14 residues. Germline loops: CDR1 SEHNR, CDR2 FQNEAQ (reference sequence). CDR3 in amino acids: CATIRTVSYNDYTF. CDR3 bases read: TGTGCCACCATTAGGACAGTCTCCTACAATGAC.

With respect to this clone: The CDR3 is cut off 3 residues early in the read; its end comes from the germline J gene. The J gene is TRBJ1-1, the V gene TRBV6-2 or TRBV6-3; D not resolved. There are 13 residues in the CDR3. The V and J ends lost 7 bases and 1 base respectively, with 10 bases between them. Germline loops: CDR1 MNHEY, CDR2 SVGEGT. The CDR3 reads CASTFPGNTEAFF. The part of the CDR3 DNA that was read is TGTGCCAGCACTTTTCCGGGGAACACTGAA.